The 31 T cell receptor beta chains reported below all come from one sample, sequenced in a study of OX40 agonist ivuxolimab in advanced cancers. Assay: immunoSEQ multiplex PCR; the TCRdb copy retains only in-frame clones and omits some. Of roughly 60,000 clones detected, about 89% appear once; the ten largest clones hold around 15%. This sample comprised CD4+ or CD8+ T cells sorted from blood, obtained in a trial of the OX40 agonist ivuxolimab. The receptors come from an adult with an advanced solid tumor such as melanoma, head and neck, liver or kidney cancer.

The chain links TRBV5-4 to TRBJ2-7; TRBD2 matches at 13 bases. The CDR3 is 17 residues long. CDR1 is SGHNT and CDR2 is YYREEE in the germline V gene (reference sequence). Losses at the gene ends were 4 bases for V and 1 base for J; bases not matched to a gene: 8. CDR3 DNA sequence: TGTGCCAGCAGCCCGGGCGGACTAGCGGGAGTATCCTACGAGCAGTACTTC. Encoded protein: CASSPGGLAGVSYEQYF.

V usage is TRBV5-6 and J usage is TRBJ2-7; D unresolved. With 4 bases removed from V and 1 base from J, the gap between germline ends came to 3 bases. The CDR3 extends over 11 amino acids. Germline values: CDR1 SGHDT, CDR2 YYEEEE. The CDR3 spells CASSQSYEQYF. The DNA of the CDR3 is TGTGCCAGCAGCCAATCCTACGAGCAGTACTTC.

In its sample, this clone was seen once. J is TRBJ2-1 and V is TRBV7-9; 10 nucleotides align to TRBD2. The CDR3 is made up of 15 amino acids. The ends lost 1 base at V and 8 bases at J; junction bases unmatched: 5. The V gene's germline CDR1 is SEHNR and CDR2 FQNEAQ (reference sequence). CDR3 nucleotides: TGTGCCAGCAGCTTAGGACTAGCGGGTTTCGATGAGCAGTTCTTC. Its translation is CASSLGLAGFDEQFF.

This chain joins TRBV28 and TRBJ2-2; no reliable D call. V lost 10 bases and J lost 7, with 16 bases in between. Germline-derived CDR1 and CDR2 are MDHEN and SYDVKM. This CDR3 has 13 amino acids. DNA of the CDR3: TGTGCCACCTCGACCCGGGTAGGCGGGGAGCTGTTTTTT. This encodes CATSTRVGGELFF.

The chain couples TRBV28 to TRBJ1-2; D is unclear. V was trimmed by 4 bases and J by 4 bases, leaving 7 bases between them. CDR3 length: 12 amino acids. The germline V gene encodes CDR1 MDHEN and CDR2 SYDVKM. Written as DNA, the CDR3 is TGTGCCAGCAGTTCGTCAAGCTATGGCTACACCTTC. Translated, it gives CASSSSSYGYTF.

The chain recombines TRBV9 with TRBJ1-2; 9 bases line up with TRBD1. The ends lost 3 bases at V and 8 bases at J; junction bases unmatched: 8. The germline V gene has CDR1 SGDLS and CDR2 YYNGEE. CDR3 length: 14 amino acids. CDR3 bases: TGTGCCAGCAGCGGTACCGGGACAGGGAAGGGCTACACCTTC. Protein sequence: CASSGTGTGKGYTF. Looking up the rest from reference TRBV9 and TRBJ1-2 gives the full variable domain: DSGVTQTPKHLITATGQRVTLRCSPRSGDLSVYWYQQSLDQGLQFLIQYYNGEERAKGNILERFSAQQFPDLHSELNLSSLELGDSALYFCASSGTGTGKGYTFGSGTRLTVV.

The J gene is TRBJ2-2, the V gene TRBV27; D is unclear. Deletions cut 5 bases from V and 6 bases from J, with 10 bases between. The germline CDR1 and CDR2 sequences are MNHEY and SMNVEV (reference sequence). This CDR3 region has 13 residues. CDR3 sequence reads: CASSAPRPGELFF. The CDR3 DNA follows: TGTGCCAGCAGTGCTCCAAGGCCCGGGGAGCTGTTTTTT.

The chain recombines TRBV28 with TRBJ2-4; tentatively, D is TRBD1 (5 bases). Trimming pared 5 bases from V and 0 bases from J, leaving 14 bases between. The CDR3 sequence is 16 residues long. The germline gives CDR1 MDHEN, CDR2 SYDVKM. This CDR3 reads CASSPAGSGAKNIQYF. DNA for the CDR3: TGTGCCAGCAGTCCCGCAGGGTCGGGAGCCAAAAACATTCAGTACTTC.

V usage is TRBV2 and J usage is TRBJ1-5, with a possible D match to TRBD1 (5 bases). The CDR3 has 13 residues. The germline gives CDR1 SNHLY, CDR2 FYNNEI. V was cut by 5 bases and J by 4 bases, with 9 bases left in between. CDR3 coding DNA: TGTGCCAGCAGTCGGGACGGGAATCAGCCCCAGCATTTT. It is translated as CASSRDGNQPQHF.

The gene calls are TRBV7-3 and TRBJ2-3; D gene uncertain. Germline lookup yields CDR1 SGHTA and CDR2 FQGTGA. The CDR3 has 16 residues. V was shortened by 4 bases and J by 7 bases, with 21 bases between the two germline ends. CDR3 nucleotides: TGTGCCAGCAGCTCGTCTGGCGCGTGGTCTCGACATACGCAGTATTTT. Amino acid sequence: CASSSSGAWSRHTQYF.

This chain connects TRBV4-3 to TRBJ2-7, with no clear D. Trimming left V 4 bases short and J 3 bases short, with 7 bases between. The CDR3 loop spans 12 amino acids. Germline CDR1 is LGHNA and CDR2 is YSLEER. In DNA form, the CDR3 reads TGCGCCAGCAGCCGTACGAACTACGAGCAGTACTTC. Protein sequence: CASSRTNYEQYF.

CDR3 loop: CASSLRTGGDTQYF. The DNA for the CDR3 is TGTGCCAGCAGCCTCCGGACAGGGGGGGATACGCAGTATTTT. The chain carries TRBV2 and TRBJ2-3; 10 nucleotides line up with TRBD1. The CDR3 has 14 residues. Trimming removed 6 bases from V and 6 bases from J; junction bases left unmatched: 6. Per the germline V gene, CDR1 is SNHLY and CDR2 is FYNNEI.

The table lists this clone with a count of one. This CDR3 reads CASSLRGLKAGELFF. DNA of the CDR3: TGTGCCAGCAGCCTGAGGGGCCTCAAAGCCGGGGAGCTGTTTTTT. The chain links TRBV7-2 to TRBJ2-2; D possibly matches TRBD1 or TRBD2 (5 bases each). Germline values: CDR1 SGHTA, CDR2 FQGNSA. The CDR3 has 15 residues. The V and J ends lost 5 bases and 6 bases respectively, with 16 bases between them. The full variable domain, with the rest looked up from reference TRBV7-2 and TRBJ2-2, is GAGVSQSPSNKVTEKGKDVELRCDPISGHTALYWYRQSLGQGLEFLIYFQGNSAPDKSGLPSDRFSAERTGGSVSTLTIQRTQQEDSAVYLCASSLRGLKAGELFFGEGSRLTVL.

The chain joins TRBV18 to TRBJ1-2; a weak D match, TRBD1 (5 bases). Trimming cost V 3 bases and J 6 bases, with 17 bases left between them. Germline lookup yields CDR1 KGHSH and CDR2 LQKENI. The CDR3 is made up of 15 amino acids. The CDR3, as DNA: TGTGCCAGCTCACCGACCGGGGCCGGCGACAATGGCTACACCTTC. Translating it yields CASSPTGAGDNGYTF.

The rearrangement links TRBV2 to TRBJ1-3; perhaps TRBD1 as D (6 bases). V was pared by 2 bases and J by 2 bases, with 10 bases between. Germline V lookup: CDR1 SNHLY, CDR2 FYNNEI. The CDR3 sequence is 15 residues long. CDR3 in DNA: TGTGCCAGCAGTGAAAACAGGGTAGCTGGAAACACCATATATTTT. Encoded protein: CASSENRVAGNTIYF.

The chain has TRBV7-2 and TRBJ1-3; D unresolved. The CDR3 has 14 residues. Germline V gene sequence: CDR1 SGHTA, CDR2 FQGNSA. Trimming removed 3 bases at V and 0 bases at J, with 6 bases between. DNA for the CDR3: TGTGCCAGCAGCTTCCCAGGCTCTGGAAACACCATATATTTT. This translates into CASSFPGSGNTIYF.

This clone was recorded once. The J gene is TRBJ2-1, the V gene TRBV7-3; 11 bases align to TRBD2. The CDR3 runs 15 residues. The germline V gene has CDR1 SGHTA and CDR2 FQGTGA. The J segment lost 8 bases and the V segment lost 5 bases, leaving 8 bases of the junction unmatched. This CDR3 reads CASSPTSGSWDEQFF. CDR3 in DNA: TGTGCCAGCAGCCCTACTAGCGGGAGTTGGGATGAGCAGTTCTTC.

The CDR3 nucleotides read TGTGCCATCAGCGGCGGGGTTTTAGAGACCCAGTACTTC. This gives the protein CAISGGVLETQYF. This chain connects TRBV10-3 to TRBJ2-5; D is possibly TRBD2 (6 bases). The germline V and J ends were trimmed by 6 bases and 4 bases, with 12 bases remaining between them. The CDR3 has 13 amino acids. Germline lookup yields CDR1 ENHRY and CDR2 SYGVKD.

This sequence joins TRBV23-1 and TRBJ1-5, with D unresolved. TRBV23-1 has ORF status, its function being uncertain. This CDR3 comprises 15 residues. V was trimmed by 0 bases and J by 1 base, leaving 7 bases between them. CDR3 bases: TGCGCCAGCAGTCAATCCGTAACGAGCAATCAGCCCCAGCATTTT. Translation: CASSQSVTSNQPQHF.

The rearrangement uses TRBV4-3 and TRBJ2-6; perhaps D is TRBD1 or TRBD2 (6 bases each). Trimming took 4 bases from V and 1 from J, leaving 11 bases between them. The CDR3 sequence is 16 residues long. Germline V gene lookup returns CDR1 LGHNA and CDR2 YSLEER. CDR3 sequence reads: CASSRGGPSGANVLTF. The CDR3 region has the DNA TGCGCCAGCAGCCGAGGGGGGCCATCTGGGGCCAACGTCCTGACTTTC.

The CDR3 region is CATSREQGAVYEQYF. Written as DNA, the CDR3 is TGTGCCACCAGCAGAGAACAGGGGGCGGTTTACGAGCAGTACTTC. The J gene is TRBJ2-7, the V gene TRBV15, with TRBD1 identical over 9 bases. The V and J ends lost 0 bases and 4 bases, in that order; junction bases with no gene match: 4. CDR3 length: 15 residues. Germline-derived CDR1 and CDR2 are LNHNV and YYDKDF (reference sequence).

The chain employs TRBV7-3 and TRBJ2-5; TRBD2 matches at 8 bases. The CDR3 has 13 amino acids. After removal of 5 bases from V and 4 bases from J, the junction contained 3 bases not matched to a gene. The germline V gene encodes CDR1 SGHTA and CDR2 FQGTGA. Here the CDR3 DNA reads TGTGCCAGCAGCCGGGAGGGGGGAGAGACCCAGTACTTC. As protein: CASSREGGETQYF.

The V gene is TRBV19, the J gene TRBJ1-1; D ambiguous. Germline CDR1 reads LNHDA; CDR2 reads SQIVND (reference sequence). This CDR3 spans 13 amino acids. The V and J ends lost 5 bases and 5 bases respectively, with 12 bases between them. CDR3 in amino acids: CASSPTLVTEAFF. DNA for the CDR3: TGTGCCAGTAGTCCGACCCTTGTGACTGAAGCTTTCTTT.

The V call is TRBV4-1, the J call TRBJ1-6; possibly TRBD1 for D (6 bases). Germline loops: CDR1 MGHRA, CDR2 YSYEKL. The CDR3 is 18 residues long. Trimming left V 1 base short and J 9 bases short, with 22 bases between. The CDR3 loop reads CASSQVAGQYVYGSPLHF. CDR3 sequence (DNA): TGCGCCAGCAGCCAAGTAGCCGGACAGTACGTATATGGTTCACCCCTCCACTTT.

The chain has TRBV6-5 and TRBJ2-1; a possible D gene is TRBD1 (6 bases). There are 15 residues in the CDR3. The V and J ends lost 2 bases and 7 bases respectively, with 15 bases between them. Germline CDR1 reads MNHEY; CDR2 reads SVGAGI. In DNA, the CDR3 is TGTGCCAGCAGTTACGTTCGAACAGGGCAAAATGAGCAGTTCTTC. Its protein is CASSYVRTGQNEQFF.

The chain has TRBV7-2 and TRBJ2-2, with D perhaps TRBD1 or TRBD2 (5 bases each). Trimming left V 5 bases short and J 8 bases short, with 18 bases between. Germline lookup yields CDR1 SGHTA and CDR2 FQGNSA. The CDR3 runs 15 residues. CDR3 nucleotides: TGTGCCAGCAGCACCCAACGGGACCCTTATGGGGAGCTGTTTTTT. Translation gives CASSTQRDPYGELFF.

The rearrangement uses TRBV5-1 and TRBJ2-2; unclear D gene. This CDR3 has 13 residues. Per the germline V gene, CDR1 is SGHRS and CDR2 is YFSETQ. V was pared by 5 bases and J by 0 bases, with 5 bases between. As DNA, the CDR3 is TGCGCCAGCAGACGAACGAACACCGGGGAGCTGTTTTTT. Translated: CASRRTNTGELFF.

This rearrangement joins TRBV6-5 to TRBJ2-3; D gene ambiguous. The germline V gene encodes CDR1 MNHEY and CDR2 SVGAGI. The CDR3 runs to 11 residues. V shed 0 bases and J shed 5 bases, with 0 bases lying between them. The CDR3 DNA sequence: TGTGCCAGCAGTTACTCAGATACGCAGTATTTT. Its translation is CASSYSDTQYF.

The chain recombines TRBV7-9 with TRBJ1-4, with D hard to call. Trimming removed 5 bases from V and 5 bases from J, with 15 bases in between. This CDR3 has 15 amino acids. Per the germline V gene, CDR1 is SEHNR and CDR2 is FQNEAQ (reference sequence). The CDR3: CASSQDRTLNEKLFF. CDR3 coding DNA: TGTGCCAGCAGCCAAGACCGGACCTTAAATGAAAAACTGTTTTTT.

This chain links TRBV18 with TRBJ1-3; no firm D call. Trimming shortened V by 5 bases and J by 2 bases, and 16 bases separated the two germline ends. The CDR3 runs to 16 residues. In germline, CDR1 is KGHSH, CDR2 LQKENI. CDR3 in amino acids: CASSTGPTSPGNTIYF. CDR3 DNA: TGTGCCAGCTCAACCGGGCCGACGAGTCCTGGAAACACCATATATTTT.

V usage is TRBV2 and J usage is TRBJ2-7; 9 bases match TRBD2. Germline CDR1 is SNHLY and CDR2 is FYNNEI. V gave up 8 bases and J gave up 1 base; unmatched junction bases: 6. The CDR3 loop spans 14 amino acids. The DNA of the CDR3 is TGTGCCAGCTGCCGGACTAGCGTTTCCTACGAGCAGTACTTC. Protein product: CASCRTSVSYEQYF.